Each of the 5 T cell receptor beta chains below was sequenced from the same sample in a study of cytomegalovirus exposure and HLA in healthy donors. Primers for the PCR totalled 60 Vbeta and 13 Jbeta. TCRdb's table, derived via immunoSEQ multiplex PCR, lists solely in-frame clones and lacks some. The sample has around 200,000 clones, roughly 80% seen once. What was sequenced was PBMCs. The source is a man aged 35 to 55 in good health and CMV-seronegative.

The rearrangement uses TRBV28 and TRBJ2-6, with 7 bases lining up with TRBD1. The CDR3 covers 19 residues. Germline CDR1 reads MDHEN; CDR2 reads SYDVKM. Losses at the gene ends were 4 bases for V and 1 base for J; bases not matched to a gene: 13. The CDR3 nucleotides are TGTGCCAGCAGTTCCCCGGGACAGAAACCTTTTTCTGGGGCCAACGTCCTGACTTTC. Its translation is CASSSPGQKPFSGANVLTF. Full variable domain (remainder filled in from reference TRBV28 and TRBJ2-6): DVKVTQSSRYLVKRTGEKVFLECVQDMDHENMFWYRQDPGLGLRLIYFSYDVKMKEKGDIPEGYSVSREKKERFSLILESASTNQTSMYLCASSSPGQKPFSGANVLTFGAGSRLTVL.

V and J are TRBV4-3 and TRBJ1-6; D gene unclear. Trimming left V 0 bases short and J 6 bases short, with 9 bases between. CDR1 and CDR2 (germline): LGHNA, YSLEER. The CDR3 extends over 15 amino acids. CDR3: CASSQDPAGNSPLHF. Here the CDR3 DNA reads TGCGCCAGCAGCCAAGATCCGGCGGGTAATTCACCCCTCCACTTT.

This clone has a handful of counts. The chain uses TRBV7-9 and TRBJ2-5; no definite D call. The germline V and J ends were trimmed by 4 bases and 4 bases, with 4 bases remaining between them. Germline CDR1 is SEHNR and CDR2 is FQNEAQ (reference sequence). The CDR3 runs 11 residues. The CDR3 loop is CASSSIETQYF. The DNA for the CDR3 is TGTGCCAGCAGCTCAATAGAGACCCAGTACTTC.

This sequence joins TRBV7-2 and TRBJ2-7; TRBD1 agrees at 7 bases. Looked up from germline, CDR1 is SGHTA and CDR2 is FQGNSA. The CDR3 is 16 residues long. The J segment lost 0 bases and the V segment lost 3 bases, leaving 8 bases of the junction unmatched. The CDR3 nucleotides are TGTGCCAGCAGCTTCGACAGGGCAAAACCCTCCTACGAGCAGTACTTC. It codes for CASSFDRAKPSYEQYF.

This chain connects TRBV5-1 to TRBJ1-1; perhaps TRBD1 as D (6 bases). From germline, CDR1 is SGHRS and CDR2 YFSETQ. Trimming removed 0 bases at V and 5 bases at J, with 14 bases between. This CDR3 region has 15 residues. CDR3 protein: CASSLGAMRGTEAFF. CDR3 nucleotides: TGCGCCAGCAGCTTGGGGGCGATGAGGGGGACTGAAGCTTTCTTT.